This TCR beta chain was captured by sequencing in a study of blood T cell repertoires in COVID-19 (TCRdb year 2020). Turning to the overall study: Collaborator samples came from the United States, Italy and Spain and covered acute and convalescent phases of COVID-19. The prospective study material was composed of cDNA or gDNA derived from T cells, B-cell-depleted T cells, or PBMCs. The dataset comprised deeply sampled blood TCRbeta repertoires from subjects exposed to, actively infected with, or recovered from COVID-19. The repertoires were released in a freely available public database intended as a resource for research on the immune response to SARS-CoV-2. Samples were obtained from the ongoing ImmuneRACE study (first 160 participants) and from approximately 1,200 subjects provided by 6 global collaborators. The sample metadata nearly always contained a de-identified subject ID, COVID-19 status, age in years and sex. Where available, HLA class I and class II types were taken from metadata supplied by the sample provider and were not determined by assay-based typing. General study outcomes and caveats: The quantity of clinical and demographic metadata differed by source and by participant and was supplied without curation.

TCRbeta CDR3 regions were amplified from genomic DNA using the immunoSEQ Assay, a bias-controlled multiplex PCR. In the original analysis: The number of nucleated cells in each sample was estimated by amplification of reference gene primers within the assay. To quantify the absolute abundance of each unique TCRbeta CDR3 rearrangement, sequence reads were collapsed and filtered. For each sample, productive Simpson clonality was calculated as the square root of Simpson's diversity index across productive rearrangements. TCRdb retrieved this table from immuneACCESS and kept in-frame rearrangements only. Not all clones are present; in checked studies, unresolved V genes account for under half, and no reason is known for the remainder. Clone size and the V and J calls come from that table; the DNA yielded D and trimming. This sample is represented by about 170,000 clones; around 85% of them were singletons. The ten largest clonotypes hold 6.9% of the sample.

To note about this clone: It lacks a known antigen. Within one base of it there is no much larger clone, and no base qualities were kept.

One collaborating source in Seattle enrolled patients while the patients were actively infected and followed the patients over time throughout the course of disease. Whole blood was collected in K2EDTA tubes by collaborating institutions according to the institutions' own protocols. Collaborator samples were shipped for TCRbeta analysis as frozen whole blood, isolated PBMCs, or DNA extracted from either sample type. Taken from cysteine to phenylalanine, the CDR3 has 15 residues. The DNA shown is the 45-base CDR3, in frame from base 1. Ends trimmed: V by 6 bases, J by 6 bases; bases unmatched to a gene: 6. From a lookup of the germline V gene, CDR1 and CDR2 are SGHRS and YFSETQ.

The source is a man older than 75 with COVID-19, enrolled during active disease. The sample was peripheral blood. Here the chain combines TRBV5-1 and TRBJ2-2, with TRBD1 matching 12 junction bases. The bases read TGCGCCAGCATGGAGGGACAGGGGGCGGCCGGGGAGCTGTTTTTT. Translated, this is CASMEGQGAAGELFF.